The clone carrying this TCR beta chain has only a few counts. Its antigen is not identified. Donors ranged from about 6 to 90 years old and were healthy Caucasians in Russia. The sample comes from a study of blood T cells in healthy people across ages. Study findings and constraints: Long-lived donors had more naive CD4+ cells and higher diversity than aged donors.

The use of a sample-barcoded 5' primer and a J-beta primer mix characterized a second PCR of roughly 7 to 11 cycles. TCRdb reanalysed the 5' RACE reads using MiXCR and keeps one entry per CDR3 protein. The sample carries about a million distinct CDR3 sequences, under 40% recorded once. The sequencing input was blood. This TCR was sampled from a young man in good health.

CDR3 protein: CSARDGSRNQPQHF. The CDR3 bases are TGCAGTGCTAGAGATGGTAGCCGTAATCAGCCCCAGCATTTT. The chain joins TRBV20-1 to TRBJ1-5; D is ambiguous. The CDR3 length is 14 residues. Deletions cut 0 bases from V and 4 bases from J, with 10 bases between. The V gene's germline CDR1 is DFQATT and CDR2 SNEGSKA (reference sequence).